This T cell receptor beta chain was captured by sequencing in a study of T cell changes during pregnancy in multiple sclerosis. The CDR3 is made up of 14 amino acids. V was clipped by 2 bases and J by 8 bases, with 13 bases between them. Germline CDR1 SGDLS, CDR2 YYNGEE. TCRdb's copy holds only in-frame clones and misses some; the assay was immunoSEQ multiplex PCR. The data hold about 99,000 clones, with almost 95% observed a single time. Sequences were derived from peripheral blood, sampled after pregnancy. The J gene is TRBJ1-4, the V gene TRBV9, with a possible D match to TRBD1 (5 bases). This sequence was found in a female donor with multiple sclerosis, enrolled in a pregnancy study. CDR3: CASSVEGWEEKLFF. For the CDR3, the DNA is TGTGCCAGCAGCGTGGAGGGGTGGGAAGAAAAACTGTTTTTT. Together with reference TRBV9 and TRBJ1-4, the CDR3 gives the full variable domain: DSGVTQTPKHLITATGQRVTLRCSPRSGDLSVYWYQQSLDQGLQFLIQYYNGEERAKGNILERFSAQQFPDLHSELNLSSLELGDSALYFCASSVEGWEEKLFFGSGTQLSVL.